This T cell receptor beta chain is from a study of T cell responses to AZD1222 COVID-19 vaccine. Whole-study findings and limits: A rise in Spike-specific TCR breadth and depth followed two AZD1222 doses. Repertoires were collected only later (after the peak T cell response had occurred). CD4 TCRs covered the whole spike, strongest at regions 160-218 and 743-854.

Germline V lookup: CDR1 SSHAT, CDR2 FNYEAQ (reference sequence). The length of the CDR3 is 16 residues. V lost 6 bases, J lost 4 bases, and 21 bases lay in between. Sequencing used immunoSEQ multiplex PCR; TCRdb keeps in-frame clones, though not all of them. The data contain roughly 42,000 clones, 88% of them singletons. Note on this clone: The target antigen is unknown.

This TCR was sampled from an adult who received the MenACWY meningococcal vaccine as a control. This sequence joins TRBV7-7 and TRBJ1-1; D is possibly TRBD1 (5 bases). This material consisted of peripheral blood, taken 28 days after the second dose of the MenACWY control vaccine. This chain's CDR3 is CASRPLRSGMFTEAFF. The CDR3, as DNA: TGTGCCAGCAGGCCCCTAAGATCAGGGATGTTCACTGAAGCTTTCTTT.